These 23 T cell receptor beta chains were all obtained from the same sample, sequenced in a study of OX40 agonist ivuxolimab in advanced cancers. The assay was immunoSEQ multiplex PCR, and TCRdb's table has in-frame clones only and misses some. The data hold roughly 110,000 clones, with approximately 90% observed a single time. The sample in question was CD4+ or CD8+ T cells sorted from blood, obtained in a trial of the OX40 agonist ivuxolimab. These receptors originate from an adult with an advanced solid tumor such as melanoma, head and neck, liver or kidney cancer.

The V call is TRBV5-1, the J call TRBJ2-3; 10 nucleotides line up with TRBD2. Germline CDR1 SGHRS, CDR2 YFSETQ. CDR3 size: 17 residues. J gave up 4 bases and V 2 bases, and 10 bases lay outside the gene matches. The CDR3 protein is CASSFGWLAGAADTQYF. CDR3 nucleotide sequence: TGCGCCAGCAGCTTCGGGTGGCTAGCGGGAGCCGCAGATACGCAGTATTTT.

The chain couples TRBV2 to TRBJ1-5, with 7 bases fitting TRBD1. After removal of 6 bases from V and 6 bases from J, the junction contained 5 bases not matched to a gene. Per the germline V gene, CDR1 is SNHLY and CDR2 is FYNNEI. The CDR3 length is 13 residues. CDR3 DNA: TGTGCCAGCAGGCGACAGGGAGGTCAGCCCCAGCATTTT. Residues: CASRRQGGQPQHF.

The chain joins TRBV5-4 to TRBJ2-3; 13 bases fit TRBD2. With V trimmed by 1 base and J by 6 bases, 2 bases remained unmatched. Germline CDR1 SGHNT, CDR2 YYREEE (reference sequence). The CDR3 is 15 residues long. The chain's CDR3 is CASSLQLAGGDTQYF. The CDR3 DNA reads TGTGCCAGCAGCTTGCAACTAGCGGGAGGGGATACGCAGTATTTT.

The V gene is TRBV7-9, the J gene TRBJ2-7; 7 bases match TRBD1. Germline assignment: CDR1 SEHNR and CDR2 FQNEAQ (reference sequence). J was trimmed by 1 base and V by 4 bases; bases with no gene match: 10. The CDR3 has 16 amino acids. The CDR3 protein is CASSSRDSGRSYEQYF. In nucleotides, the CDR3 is TGTGCCAGCAGCTCCCGGGACAGCGGACGTTCCTACGAGCAGTACTTC.

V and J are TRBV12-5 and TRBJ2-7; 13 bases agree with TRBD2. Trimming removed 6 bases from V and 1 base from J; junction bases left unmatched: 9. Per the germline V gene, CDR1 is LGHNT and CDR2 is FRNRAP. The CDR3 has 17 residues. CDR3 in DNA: TGTGCTAGTGGCCGAGGGACTAGCGGGACGGGATCCTACGAGCAGTACTTC. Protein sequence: CASGRGTSGTGSYEQYF.

This chain's CDR3 is CASSPLQGLNEKLFF. CDR3 DNA: TGTGCCAGCAGCCCTCTACAGGGCCTTAATGAAAAACTGTTTTTT. This chain connects TRBV28 to TRBJ1-4; D is possibly TRBD1 (6 bases). The CDR3 sequence is 15 residues long. CDR1 is MDHEN and CDR2 is SYDVKM in the germline V gene. The V end was cut by 6 bases, the J end by 4 bases, with 15 bases between.

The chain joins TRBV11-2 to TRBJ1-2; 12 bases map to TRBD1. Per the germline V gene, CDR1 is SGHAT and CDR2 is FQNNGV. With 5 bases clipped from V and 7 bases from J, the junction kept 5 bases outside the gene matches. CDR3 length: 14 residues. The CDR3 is CASSGDRGQFGYTF. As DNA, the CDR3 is TGTGCCAGCAGCGGGGACAGGGGGCAGTTTGGCTACACCTTC.

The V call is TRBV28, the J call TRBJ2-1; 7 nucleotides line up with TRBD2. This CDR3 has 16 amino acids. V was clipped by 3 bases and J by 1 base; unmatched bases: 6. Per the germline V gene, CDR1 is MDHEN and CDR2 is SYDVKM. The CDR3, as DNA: TGTGCCAGCAGTTTCATGGCGGGAGTATCCTACAATGAGCAGTTCTTC. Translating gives CASSFMAGVSYNEQFF.

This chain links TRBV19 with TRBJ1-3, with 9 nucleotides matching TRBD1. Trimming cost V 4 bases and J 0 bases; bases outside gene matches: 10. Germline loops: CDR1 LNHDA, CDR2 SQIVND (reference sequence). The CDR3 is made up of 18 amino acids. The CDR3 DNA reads TGTGCCAGTAGTACCGGGACAGGGTTTGTAATCTCTGGAAACACCATATATTTT. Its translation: CASSTGTGFVISGNTIYF.

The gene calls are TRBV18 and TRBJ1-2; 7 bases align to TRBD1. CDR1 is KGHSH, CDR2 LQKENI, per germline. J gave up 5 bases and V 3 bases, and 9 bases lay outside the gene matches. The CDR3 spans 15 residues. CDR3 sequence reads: CASSPSSGQPYGYTF. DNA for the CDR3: TGTGCCAGCTCACCTTCGTCGGGACAGCCTTATGGCTACACCTTC.

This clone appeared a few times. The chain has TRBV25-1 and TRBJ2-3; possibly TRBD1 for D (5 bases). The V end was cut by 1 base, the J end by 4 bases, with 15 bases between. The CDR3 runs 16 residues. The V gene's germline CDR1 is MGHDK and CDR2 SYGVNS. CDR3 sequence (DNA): TGTGCCAGCAGTGAATCGAGCCAACGCAGGGCAGATACGCAGTATTTT. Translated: CASSESSQRRADTQYF. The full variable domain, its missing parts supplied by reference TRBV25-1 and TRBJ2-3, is EADIYQTPRYLVIGTGKKITLECSQTMGHDKMYWYQQDPGMELHLIHYSYGVNSTEKGDLSSESTVSRIRTEHFPLTLESARPSHTSQYLCASSESSQRRADTQYFGPGTRLTVL.

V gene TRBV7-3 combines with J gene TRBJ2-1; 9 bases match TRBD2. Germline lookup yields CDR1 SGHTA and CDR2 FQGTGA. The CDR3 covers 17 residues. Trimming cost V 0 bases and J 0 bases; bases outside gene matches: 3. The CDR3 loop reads CASSLTSGSASYNEQFF. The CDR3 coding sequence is TGTGCCAGCAGCTTAACTAGCGGGAGTGCCTCCTACAATGAGCAGTTCTTC.

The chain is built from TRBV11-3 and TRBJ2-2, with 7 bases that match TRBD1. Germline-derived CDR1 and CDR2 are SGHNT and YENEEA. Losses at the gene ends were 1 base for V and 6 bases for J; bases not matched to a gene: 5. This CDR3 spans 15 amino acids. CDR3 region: CASSLGGQGAGELFF. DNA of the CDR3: TGTGCCAGCAGCTTAGGCGGGCAGGGGGCCGGGGAGCTGTTTTTT.

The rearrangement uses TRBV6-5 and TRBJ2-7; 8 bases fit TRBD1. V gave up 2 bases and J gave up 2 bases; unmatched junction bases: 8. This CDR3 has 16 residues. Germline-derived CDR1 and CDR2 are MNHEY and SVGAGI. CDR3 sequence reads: CASSYTYRGRTYEQYF. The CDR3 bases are TGTGCCAGCAGTTACACTTACAGGGGGAGAACCTACGAGCAGTACTTC.

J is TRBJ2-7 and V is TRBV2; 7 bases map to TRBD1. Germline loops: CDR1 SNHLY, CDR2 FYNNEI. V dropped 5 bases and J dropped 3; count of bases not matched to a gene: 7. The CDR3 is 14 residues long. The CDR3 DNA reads TGTGCCAGCAGTTACAGGGGCGGAAACTACGAGCAGTACTTC. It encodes CASSYRGGNYEQYF.

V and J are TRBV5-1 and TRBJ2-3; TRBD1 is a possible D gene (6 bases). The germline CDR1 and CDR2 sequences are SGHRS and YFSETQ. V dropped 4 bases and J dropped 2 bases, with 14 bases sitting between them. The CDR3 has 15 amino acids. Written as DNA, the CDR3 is TGCGCCAGCAGCCGGACAGACCTACCCACAGATACGCAGTATTTT. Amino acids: CASSRTDLPTDTQYF.

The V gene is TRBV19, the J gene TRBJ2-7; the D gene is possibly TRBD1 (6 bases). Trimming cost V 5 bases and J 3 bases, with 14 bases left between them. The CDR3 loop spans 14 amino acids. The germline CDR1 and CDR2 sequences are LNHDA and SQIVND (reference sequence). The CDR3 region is CASSPDSLVYEQYF. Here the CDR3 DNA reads TGTGCCAGTAGTCCGGACAGTTTGGTCTACGAGCAGTACTTC.

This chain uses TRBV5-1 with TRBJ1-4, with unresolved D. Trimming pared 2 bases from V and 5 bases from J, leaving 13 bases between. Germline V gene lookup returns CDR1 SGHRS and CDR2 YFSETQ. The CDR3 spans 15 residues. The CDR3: CASSLIFGPNEKLFF. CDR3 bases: TGCGCCAGCAGCTTAATATTCGGGCCGAATGAAAAACTGTTTTTT.

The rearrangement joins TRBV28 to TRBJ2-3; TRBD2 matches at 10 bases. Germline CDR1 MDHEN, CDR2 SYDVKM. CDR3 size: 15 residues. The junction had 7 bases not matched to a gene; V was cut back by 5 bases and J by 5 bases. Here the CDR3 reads CASSSSSGSLDTQYF. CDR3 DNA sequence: TGTGCCAGCAGTAGCTCTAGCGGGAGCTTAGATACGCAGTATTTT.

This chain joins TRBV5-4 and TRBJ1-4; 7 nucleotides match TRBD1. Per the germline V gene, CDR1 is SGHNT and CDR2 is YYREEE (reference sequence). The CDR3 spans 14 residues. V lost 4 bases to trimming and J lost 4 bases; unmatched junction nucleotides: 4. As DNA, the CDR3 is TGTGCCAGCAGCCGGGACAGCCTTAATGAAAAACTGTTTTTT. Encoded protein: CASSRDSLNEKLFF.

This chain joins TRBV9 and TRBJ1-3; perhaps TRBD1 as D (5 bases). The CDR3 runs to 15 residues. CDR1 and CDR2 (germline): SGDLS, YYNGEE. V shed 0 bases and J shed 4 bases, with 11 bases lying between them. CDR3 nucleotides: TGTGCCAGCAGCGTAGATAAGGGGCCAGGAAACACCATATATTTT. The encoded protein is CASSVDKGPGNTIYF.

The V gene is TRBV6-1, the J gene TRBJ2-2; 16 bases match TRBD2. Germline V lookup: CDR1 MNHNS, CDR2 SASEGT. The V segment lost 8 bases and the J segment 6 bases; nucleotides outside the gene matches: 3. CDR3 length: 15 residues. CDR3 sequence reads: CASGTSGRDAGELFF. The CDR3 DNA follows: TGTGCCAGCGGGACTAGCGGGAGGGACGCCGGGGAGCTGTTTTTT.

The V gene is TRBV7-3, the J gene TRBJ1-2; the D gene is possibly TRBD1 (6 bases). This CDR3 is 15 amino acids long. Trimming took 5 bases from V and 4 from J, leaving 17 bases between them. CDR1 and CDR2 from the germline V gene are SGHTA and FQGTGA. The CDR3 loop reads CASSLDGTIPYGYTF. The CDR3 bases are TGTGCCAGCAGCCTCGACGGGACAATTCCCTATGGCTACACCTTC.